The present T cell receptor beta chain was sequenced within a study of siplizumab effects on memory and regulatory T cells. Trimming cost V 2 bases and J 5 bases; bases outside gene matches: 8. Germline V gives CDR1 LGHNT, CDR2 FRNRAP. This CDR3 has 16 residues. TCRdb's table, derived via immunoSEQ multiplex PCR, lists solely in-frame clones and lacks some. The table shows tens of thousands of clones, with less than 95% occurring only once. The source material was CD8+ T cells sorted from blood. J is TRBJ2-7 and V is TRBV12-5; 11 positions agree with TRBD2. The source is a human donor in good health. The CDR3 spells CASGLHGSGRADEQYF. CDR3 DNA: TGTGCTAGTGGTTTGCACGGTAGCGGGAGGGCCGACGAGCAGTACTTC.